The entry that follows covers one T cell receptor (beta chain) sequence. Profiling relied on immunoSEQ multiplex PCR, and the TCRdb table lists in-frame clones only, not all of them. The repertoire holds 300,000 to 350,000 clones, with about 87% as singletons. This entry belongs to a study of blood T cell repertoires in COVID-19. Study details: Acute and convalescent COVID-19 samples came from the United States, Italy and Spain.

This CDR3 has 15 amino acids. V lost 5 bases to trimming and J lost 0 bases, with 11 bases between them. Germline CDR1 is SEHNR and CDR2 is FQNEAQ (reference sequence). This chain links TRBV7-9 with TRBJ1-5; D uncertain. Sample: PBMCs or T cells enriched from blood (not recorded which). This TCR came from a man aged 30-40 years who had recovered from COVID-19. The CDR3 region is CASSPVGSSNQPQHF. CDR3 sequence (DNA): TGTGCCAGCAGCCCAGTTGGGAGTAGCAATCAGCCCCAGCATTTT.